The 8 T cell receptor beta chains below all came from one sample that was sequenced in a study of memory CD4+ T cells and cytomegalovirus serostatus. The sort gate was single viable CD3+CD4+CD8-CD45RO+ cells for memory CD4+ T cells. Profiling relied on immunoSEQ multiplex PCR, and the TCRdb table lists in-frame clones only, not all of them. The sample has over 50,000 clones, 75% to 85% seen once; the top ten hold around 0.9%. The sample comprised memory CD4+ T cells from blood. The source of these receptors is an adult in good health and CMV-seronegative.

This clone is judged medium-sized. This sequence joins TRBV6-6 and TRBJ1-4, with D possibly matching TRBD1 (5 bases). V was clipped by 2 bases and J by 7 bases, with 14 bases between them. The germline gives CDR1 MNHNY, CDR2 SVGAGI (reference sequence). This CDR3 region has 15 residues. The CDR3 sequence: CASSYGAGTSEKLFF. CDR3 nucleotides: TGTGCCAGCAGTTACGGGGCAGGAACATCTGAAAAACTGTTTTTT.

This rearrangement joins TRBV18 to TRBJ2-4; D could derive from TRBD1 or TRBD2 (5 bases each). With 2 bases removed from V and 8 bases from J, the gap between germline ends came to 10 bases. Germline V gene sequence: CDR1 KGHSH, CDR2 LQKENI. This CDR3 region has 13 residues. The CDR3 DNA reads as TGTGCCAGCTCACCAGTCCAGGGAGACATTCAGTACTTC. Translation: CASSPVQGDIQYF.

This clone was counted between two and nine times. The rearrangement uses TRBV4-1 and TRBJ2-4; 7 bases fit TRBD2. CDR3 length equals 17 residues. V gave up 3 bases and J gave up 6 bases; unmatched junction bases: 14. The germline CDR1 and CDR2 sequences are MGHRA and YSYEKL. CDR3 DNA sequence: TGCGCCAGCAGCCAGGGACGGGGAGCGGGGTCCGGAAACATTCAGTACTTC. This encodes CASSQGRGAGSGNIQYF.

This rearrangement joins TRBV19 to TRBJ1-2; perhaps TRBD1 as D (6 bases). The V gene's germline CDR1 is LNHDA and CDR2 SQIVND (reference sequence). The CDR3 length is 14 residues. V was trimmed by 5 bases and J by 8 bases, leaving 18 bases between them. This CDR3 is CASSSRDTAGGYTF. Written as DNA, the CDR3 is TGTGCCAGTAGTTCCCGGGACACCGCTGGGGGCTACACCTTC.

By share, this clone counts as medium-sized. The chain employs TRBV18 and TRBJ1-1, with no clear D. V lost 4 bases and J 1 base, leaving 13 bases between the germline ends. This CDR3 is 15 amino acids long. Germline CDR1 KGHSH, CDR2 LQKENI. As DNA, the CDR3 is TGTGCCAGCTCACTGCTGGGGAGGGCGAACACTGAAGCTTTCTTT. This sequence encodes CASSLLGRANTEAFF.

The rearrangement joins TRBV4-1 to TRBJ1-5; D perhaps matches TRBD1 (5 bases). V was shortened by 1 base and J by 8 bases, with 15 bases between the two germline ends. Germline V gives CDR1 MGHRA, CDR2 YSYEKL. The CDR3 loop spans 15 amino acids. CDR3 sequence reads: CASSQVGWGGEPQHF. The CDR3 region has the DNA TGCGCCAGCAGCCAAGTCGGGTGGGGAGGGGAGCCCCAGCATTTT.

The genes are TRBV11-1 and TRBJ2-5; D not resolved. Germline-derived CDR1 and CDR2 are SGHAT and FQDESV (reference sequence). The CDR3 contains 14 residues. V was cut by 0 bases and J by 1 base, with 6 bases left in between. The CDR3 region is CASSLAPFQETQYF. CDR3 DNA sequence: TGTGCCAGCAGCTTAGCGCCGTTCCAAGAGACCCAGTACTTC. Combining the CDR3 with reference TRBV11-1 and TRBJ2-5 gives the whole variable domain EAEVAQSPRYKITEKSQAVAFWCDPISGHATLYWYRQILGQGPELLVQFQDESVVDDSQLPKDRFSAERLKGVDSTLKIQPAELGDSAMYLCASSLAPFQETQYFGPGTRLLVL.

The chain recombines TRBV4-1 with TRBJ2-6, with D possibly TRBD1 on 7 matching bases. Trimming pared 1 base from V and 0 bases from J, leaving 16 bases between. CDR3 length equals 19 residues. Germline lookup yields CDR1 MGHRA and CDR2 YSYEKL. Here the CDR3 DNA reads TGCGCCAGCAGCCAAGTCGGGGGCAGGGGGTCCTCTGGGGCCAACGTCCTGACTTTC. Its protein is CASSQVGGRGSSGANVLTF.